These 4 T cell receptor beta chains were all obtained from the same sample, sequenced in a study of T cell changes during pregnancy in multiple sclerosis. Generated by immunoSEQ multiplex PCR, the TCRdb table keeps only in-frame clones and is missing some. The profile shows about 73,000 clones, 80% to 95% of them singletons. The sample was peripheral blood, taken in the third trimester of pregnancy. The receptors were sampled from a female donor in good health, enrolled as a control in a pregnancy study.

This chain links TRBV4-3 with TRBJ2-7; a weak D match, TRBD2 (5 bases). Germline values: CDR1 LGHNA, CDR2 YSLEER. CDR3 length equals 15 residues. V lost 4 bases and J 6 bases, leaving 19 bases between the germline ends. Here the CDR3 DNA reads TGCGCCAGCAGCCTAGGACGCGGACTGGGCTCCGAGCAGTACTTC. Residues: CASSLGRGLGSEQYF.

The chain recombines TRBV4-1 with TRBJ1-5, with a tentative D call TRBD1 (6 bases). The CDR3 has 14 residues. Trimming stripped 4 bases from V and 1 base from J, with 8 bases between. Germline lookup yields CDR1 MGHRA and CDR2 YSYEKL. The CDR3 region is CASSPGQSNQPQHF. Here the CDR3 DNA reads TGCGCCAGCAGCCCAGGACAGAGCAATCAGCCCCAGCATTTT.

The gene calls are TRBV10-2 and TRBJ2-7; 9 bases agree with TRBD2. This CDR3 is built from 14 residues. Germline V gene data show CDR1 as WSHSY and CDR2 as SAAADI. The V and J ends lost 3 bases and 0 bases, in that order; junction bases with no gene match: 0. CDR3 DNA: TGCGCCAGCAGTGAACTAGCGGGCTCCTACGAGCAGTACTTC. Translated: CASSELAGSYEQYF.

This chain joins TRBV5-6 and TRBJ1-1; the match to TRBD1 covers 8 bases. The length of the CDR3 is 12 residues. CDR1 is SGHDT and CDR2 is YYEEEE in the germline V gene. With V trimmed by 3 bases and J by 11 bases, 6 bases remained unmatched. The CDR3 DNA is TGTGCCAGCAGCTCCGACAGGGGTGAGGCTTTCTTT. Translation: CASSSDRGEAFF.